This TCR beta chain was obtained from a study of Graves' ophthalmopathy and Graves' hyperthyroidism. Overall study findings and caveats: Detection in blood was also observed for most expanded thyroid clonotypes above 0.001 frequency.

Each donor who had ophthalmopathy showed moderate-to-severe activity, a CAS of ≥3, a NOSPECS of ≥4, and a duration under 3 months. Exclusion applied to patients with other autoimmune diseases, uncontrolled infections, pregnancy or lactation. On this clonotype itself: The antigen is undetermined.

Amplified material comprised TCR beta CDR3 regions derived from RNA transcripts. Second-round multiplex PCR came after first-round RT-PCR with HTBI primers. From the multiplex PCR reads, TCRdb called clonotypes with MiXCR, one entry per CDR3 protein. The repertoire holds about 220,000 distinct CDR3 sequences, with roughly 21% as singletons. This CDR3 region has 15 residues. Per germline, CDR1 MNHEY and CDR2 SVGAGI. J gave up 1 base and V 2 bases, and 4 bases lay outside the gene matches. The receptor was isolated from a woman aged 50 to 65 with Graves' ophthalmopathy. This chain connects TRBV6-5 to TRBJ2-5, with TRBD1 matching over 7 bases. Source material: peripheral blood. The CDR3 here is CASSYPGTVQETQYF. Here the CDR3 DNA reads TGTGCCAGCAGTTACCCCGGGACAGTCCAAGAGACCCAGTACTTC.